A selection of T cell receptor beta chains follows, all from one sample in a study of blood T cell repertoires in COVID-19. Profiled with immunoSEQ multiplex PCR; TCRdb holds only in-frame clones, not every one. Seen here are some 300,000 clones, around 92% observed once, and the top ten hold roughly a tenth. Sequencing used PBMCs or T cells enriched from blood (not recorded which). Receptors originate from a woman aged 25 to 39 who had recovered from COVID-19. Each CDR3 is given with its conserved first and last residue. Fields, in order: CDR3 DNA, CDR3 protein, V gene, D gene, J gene, clone size. A D gene is named only where the DNA matches it firmly. A clone size is listed for some rows: how often the clone was seen (once, few, many), or a class if it is expanded.

CDR3 DNA: TGCGCCAGCAGCAAGGACTTCAACACAGATACGCAGTATTTT; CDR3 protein: CASSKDFNTDTQYF; V gene: TRBV5-1; D gene: -; J gene: TRBJ2-3; clone size: -
CDR3 DNA: TGTGCCAGCAGCTCATGGACAGGGTCGCAGCCCCAGCATTTT; CDR3 protein: CASSSWTGSQPQHF; V gene: TRBV5-6; D gene: TRBD1; J gene: TRBJ1-5; clone size: once
CDR3 DNA: TGCGCCAGCAGCCAAGCCGATAGCGGCTACGAGCAGTACTTC; CDR3 protein: CASSQADSGYEQYF; V gene: TRBV4-1; D gene: -; J gene: TRBJ2-7; clone size: -
CDR3 DNA: TGCGCCAGCAGCTTGGACTTTCGGGAGACCCAGTACTTC; CDR3 protein: CASSLDFRETQYF; V gene: TRBV5-1; D gene: -; J gene: TRBJ2-5; clone size: -
CDR3 DNA: TGTGCTAGCAGCTTAGGCCCCGGGACAGTAGTAGAGACCCAGTACTTC; CDR3 protein: CASSLGPGTVVETQYF; V gene: TRBV7-7; D gene: TRBD1; J gene: TRBJ2-5; clone size: -
CDR3 DNA: TGTGCCAGCAGTTTATGGAGGGAGGGTGGCTACACCTTC; CDR3 protein: CASSLWREGGYTF; V gene: TRBV12-3/TRBV12-4; D gene: -; J gene: TRBJ1-2; clone size: -
CDR3 DNA: TGTGCCACCAGCAGCGGGAGGGTCCCAAGCTCTGGGGCCAACGTCCTGACTTTC; CDR3 protein: CATSSGRVPSSGANVLTF; V gene: TRBV15; D gene: TRBD2; J gene: TRBJ2-6; clone size: -
CDR3 DNA: TGTGCCAGCAGCGAAGACAGGGTATCACGACAGCCCCAGCATTTT; CDR3 protein: CASSEDRVSRQPQHF; V gene: TRBV6-1; D gene: TRBD1; J gene: TRBJ1-5; clone size: -
CDR3 DNA: TGTGCCACCAGCAGAAGTATAGCGTACGAGCAGTACTTC; CDR3 protein: CATSRSIAYEQYF; V gene: TRBV15; D gene: -; J gene: TRBJ2-7; clone size: once
CDR3 DNA: TGCAGCGTTGAGGAGACGGCGCCTTACAATGAGCAGTTCTTC; CDR3 protein: CSVEETAPYNEQFF; V gene: TRBV29-1; D gene: -; J gene: TRBJ2-1; clone size: -
CDR3 DNA: TGTGCCAGCAGCCAATCAGGGCGACCCCTCCACTTT; CDR3 protein: CASSQSGRPLHF; V gene: TRBV3-1/TRBV3-2; D gene: -; J gene: TRBJ1-6; clone size: few
CDR3 DNA: TGTGCCAGCAGCTCACATGCATCCGCTCCGCCCCAGCATTTT; CDR3 protein: CASSSHASAPPQHF; V gene: TRBV7-3; D gene: -; J gene: TRBJ1-5; clone size: -
CDR3 DNA: TGTGCCAGCAGCGTAGCGGGAGGAGCGGAGACCCAGTACTTC; CDR3 protein: CASSVAGGAETQYF; V gene: TRBV9; D gene: TRBD2; J gene: TRBJ2-5; clone size: -
CDR3 DNA: TGTGCCAGCTCACCTCAGGGGGACAACTATGGCTACACCTTC; CDR3 protein: CASSPQGDNYGYTF; V gene: TRBV18; D gene: TRBD1; J gene: TRBJ1-2; clone size: -
CDR3 DNA: TGCGCCAGCAGCTGGGGGACAGCCACCCTTTTTACTGGAAACACCATATATTTT; CDR3 protein: CASSWGTATLFTGNTIYF; V gene: TRBV5-1; D gene: TRBD1; J gene: TRBJ1-3; clone size: once
CDR3 DNA: TGTGCCATCAGTGAGGGGCAGGGCTACGAGCAGTACTTC; CDR3 protein: CAISEGQGYEQYF; V gene: TRBV10-3; D gene: -; J gene: TRBJ2-7; clone size: -
CDR3 DNA: TGTGCCAGCAGCTTCGGCATAGGGGTGGCCAATGAGCAGTTCTTC; CDR3 protein: CASSFGIGVANEQFF; V gene: TRBV5-6; D gene: -; J gene: TRBJ2-1; clone size: -
CDR3 DNA: TGTGCCAGCGCTTGGATGGGCTCGAACACTGAAGCTTTCTTT; CDR3 protein: CASAWMGSNTEAFF; V gene: TRBV25-1; D gene: -; J gene: TRBJ1-1; clone size: -
CDR3 DNA: TGTGCCAGCTCACTACGGAGCGAACTTAATGAAAAACTGTTTTTT; CDR3 protein: CASSLRSELNEKLFF; V gene: TRBV18; D gene: -; J gene: TRBJ1-4; clone size: -
CDR3 DNA: TGTGCCAGCAGCAGCGGGGTATACGAGCAGTACTTC; CDR3 protein: CASSSGVYEQYF; V gene: TRBV7-9; D gene: TRBD2; J gene: TRBJ2-7; clone size: -
CDR3 DNA: TGTGCCAGCAGTAAGGACAGAGATGAAGCTTTCTTT; CDR3 protein: CASSKDRDEAFF; V gene: TRBV2; D gene: -; J gene: TRBJ1-1; clone size: -
CDR3 DNA: TGTGCCAGCAGCTTAGTAGCGGGAGGGGAGACCCAGTACTTC; CDR3 protein: CASSLVAGGETQYF; V gene: TRBV7-2; D gene: TRBD2; J gene: TRBJ2-5; clone size: once
CDR3 DNA: TGTGCCAGCAGCCCTGGGACAGTAGGCTACTTC; CDR3 protein: CASSPGTVGYF; V gene: TRBV7-2; D gene: TRBD1; J gene: TRBJ1-2; clone size: -
CDR3 DNA: TGTGCCAGCAGCTTATGGACGGGTCTCAACGGGAGAGATTCCGGGGAGCTGTTTTTT; CDR3 protein: CASSLWTGLNGRDSGELFF; V gene: TRBV11-3; D gene: -; J gene: TRBJ2-2; clone size: -
CDR3 DNA: TGTGCCAGCAGTGTTTTAGCATTCTACGAGCAGTACTTC; CDR3 protein: CASSVLAFYEQYF; V gene: TRBV2; D gene: -; J gene: TRBJ2-7; clone size: few
CDR3 DNA: TGTGCCAGCAGTTTGACAGGGTCGTCTGAAAAACTGTTTTTT; CDR3 protein: CASSLTGSSEKLFF; V gene: TRBV28; D gene: TRBD1; J gene: TRBJ1-4; clone size: -
CDR3 DNA: TGTGCCAGCAGCTTATATGCCGCTAGCTCCTACGAGCAGTACTTC; CDR3 protein: CASSLYAASSYEQYF; V gene: TRBV11-2; D gene: -; J gene: TRBJ2-7; clone size: -
CDR3 DNA: TGTGCCAGCAGCTTGAGGGGGACTACTCCTTCGGACGAGCAGTACTTC; CDR3 protein: CASSLRGTTPSDEQYF; V gene: TRBV5-6; D gene: -; J gene: TRBJ2-7; clone size: -
CDR3 DNA: TGTGCCAGCAGCTTGGCCGGGAACGAGCAGTACTTC; CDR3 protein: CASSLAGNEQYF; V gene: TRBV5-6; D gene: -; J gene: TRBJ2-7; clone size: -
CDR3 DNA: TGTGCCAGCAGTAAAGCAAATGAGCAGTTCTTC; CDR3 protein: CASSKANEQFF; V gene: TRBV5-6; D gene: -; J gene: TRBJ2-1; clone size: -
CDR3 DNA: TGTGCCAGCAGCCCGGACAGGACTTCTGGAAACACCATATATTTT; CDR3 protein: CASSPDRTSGNTIYF; V gene: TRBV4-2; D gene: TRBD1; J gene: TRBJ1-3; clone size: -